This entry lists 16 T cell receptor beta chains sequenced from one sample in a study of CD8 T cells in Susac syndrome. cDNA came from about 0.5 to 1 ug RNA primed by random hexamers. TCRdb ran MiXCR on the immunoSEQ multiplex PCR reads and lists one entry per CDR3 protein. The sample comprises 140,000 to 150,000 distinct CDR3 sequences, more than 90% of which are singletons, and 0.084% rests with the top ten. The specimen sequenced was CD4+ T cells from PBMCs. These receptors all stem from a human donor with Susac syndrome.

This chain connects TRBV14 to TRBJ2-1, with D hard to call. Between the trimmed V and J ends, which lost 0 bases and 12 bases, there was a span of 9 bases. The CDR3 extends over 12 amino acids. Germline CDR1 reads SGHDN; CDR2 reads FVKESK. The CDR3 loop is CASSQESDSQFF. The CDR3 coding sequence is TGTGCCAGCAGCCAAGAAAGTGATTCGCAGTTCTTC.

The chain uses TRBV3-1 and TRBJ1-1; D is ambiguous. Trimming cost V 6 bases and J 2 bases, with 10 bases left between them. Germline values: CDR1 LGHDT, CDR2 YNNKEL (reference sequence). This CDR3 is built from 13 residues. CDR3 bases: TGTGCCAGCAGACCCCGAGAAAACACTGAAGCTTTCTTT. Translating it yields CASRPRENTEAFF.

Here the CDR3 reads CASSFAPTGTKNIQYF. CDR3 coding DNA: TGCGCCAGCAGCTTTGCCCCGACAGGGACCAAAAACATTCAGTACTTC. The rearrangement joins TRBV5-1 to TRBJ2-4; 7 nucleotides match TRBD1. Germline assignment: CDR1 SGHRS and CDR2 YFSETQ. The CDR3 runs 16 residues. V shed 2 bases and J 2 bases; nucleotides not matched to a gene: 7.

The V gene is TRBV2, the J gene TRBJ1-2; D unresolved. The V gene lost 6 bases and the J gene lost 6 bases, with 17 bases spanning the gap. Germline V gene sequence: CDR1 SNHLY, CDR2 FYNNEI. The CDR3 spans 14 residues. The CDR3 sequence is CASSSVLSINGYTF. The CDR3 region has the DNA TGTGCCAGCAGCTCGGTCCTCTCGATCAATGGCTACACCTTC.

The chain combines TRBV27 with TRBJ2-3, with 7 bases identical to TRBD1. In germline, CDR1 is MNHEY, CDR2 SMNVEV (reference sequence). The CDR3 is made up of 13 amino acids. The J segment lost 3 bases and the V segment lost 5 bases, leaving 2 bases of the junction unmatched. CDR3 amino acids: CASSTGVTDTQYF. The CDR3 region has the DNA TGTGCCAGCAGTACAGGGGTAACAGATACGCAGTATTTT.

The chain combines TRBV6-5 with TRBJ1-6; the D gene is possibly TRBD1 (5 bases). Trimming removed 6 bases from V and 6 bases from J, with 15 bases in between. The CDR3 spans 15 residues. Per the germline V gene, CDR1 is MNHEY and CDR2 is SVGAGI. CDR3 coding DNA: TGTGCCAGCAGCACCAACGGGGCATTTAATTCACCCCTCCACTTT. Translating it yields CASSTNGAFNSPLHF.

This rearrangement joins TRBV2 to TRBJ1-5; the D gene is possibly TRBD1 (6 bases). The CDR3 loop spans 14 amino acids. V lost 8 bases to trimming and J lost 0 bases, with 11 bases between them. Germline V gene lookup returns CDR1 SNHLY and CDR2 FYNNEI. CDR3 bases: TGTGCCAGCGGGGGCGGGGATAGCAATCAGCCCCAGCATTTT. Its protein is CASGGGDSNQPQHF.

The gene calls are TRBV20-1 and TRBJ2-2; 8 nucleotides match TRBD2. The CDR3 runs 15 residues. CDR1 DFQATT and CDR2 SNEGSKA come from the germline V gene (reference sequence). Unmatched junction bases numbered 5, after V lost 5 bases and J lost 0 bases. This CDR3 reads CSASPGLANTGELFF. The DNA of the CDR3 is TGCAGTGCTTCTCCGGGACTAGCGAACACCGGGGAGCTGTTTTTT.

The J gene is TRBJ2-1, the V gene TRBV5-6; unclear D gene. This CDR3 contains 12 residues. Trimming cost V 2 bases and J 10 bases, with 10 bases left between them. Germline V gene data show CDR1 as SGHDT and CDR2 as YYEEEE. DNA for the CDR3: TGTGCCAGCAGCTTTGGAGTTCGGGAGCAGTTCTTC. As protein: CASSFGVREQFF.

V gene TRBV5-1 combines with J gene TRBJ1-2; D is ambiguous. The CDR3 consists of 13 residues. The V gene lost 2 bases and the J gene lost 6 bases, with 11 bases spanning the gap. Looked up from germline, CDR1 is SGHRS and CDR2 is YFSETQ. The CDR3 spells CASSFDTGNGYTF. The CDR3, as DNA: TGCGCCAGCAGCTTCGACACCGGGAATGGCTACACCTTC.

This rearrangement joins TRBV15 to TRBJ2-6; D is unclear. CDR3 length equals 17 residues. The germline V and J ends were trimmed by 0 bases and 2 bases, with 11 bases remaining between them. CDR1 and CDR2 from the germline V gene are LNHNV and YYDKDF (reference sequence). CDR3 DNA sequence: TGTGCCACCAGCAGAGACCCTCCTGGGGCTGGGGCCAACGTCCTGACTTTC. Residues: CATSRDPPGAGANVLTF. The variable domain in full, completed from reference TRBV15 and TRBJ2-6, reads DAMVIQNPRYQVTQFGKPVTLSCSQTLNHNVMYWYQQKSSQAPKLLFHYYDKDFNNEADTPDNFQSRRPNTSFCFLDIRSPGLGDTAMYLCATSRDPPGAGANVLTFGAGSRLTVL.

V and J are TRBV18 and TRBJ2-5; TRBD2 matches 7 bases. The J segment lost 4 bases and the V segment lost 8 bases, leaving 4 bases of the junction unmatched. The germline V gene has CDR1 KGHSH and CDR2 LQKENI. The CDR3 loop spans 12 amino acids. The CDR3 DNA follows: TGTGCCAGCACCGGGAGGTTAGAGACCCAGTACTTC. Protein sequence: CASTGRLETQYF.

DNA of the CDR3: TGTGCCAGCAGCCTAAGGGGGAAGGAAAAACTGTTTTTT. Its protein is CASSLRGKEKLFF. The V gene is TRBV3-1, the J gene TRBJ1-4; a weak D match, TRBD1 (6 bases). The CDR3 is 13 residues long. Germline V gene sequence: CDR1 LGHDT, CDR2 YNNKEL (reference sequence). The V end lost 4 bases, the J end lost 8 bases, and 11 bases lay between the germline ends.

This clonotype was counted between two and nine times. The V gene is TRBV7-2, the J gene TRBJ2-1; no clear D. This CDR3 is built from 12 residues. V gave up 5 bases and J gave up 6 bases, with 8 bases separating them. Per germline, CDR1 SGHTA and CDR2 FQGNSA. The CDR3 bases are TGTGCCAGCAGCCCCGTGGGCAATGAGCAGTTCTTC. Protein product: CASSPVGNEQFF.

CDR3 DNA sequence: TGTGCCAGCAGACCTGGACCGATTTATCCCCAGCATTTT. Its protein product is CASRPGPIYPQHF. This chain links TRBV28 with TRBJ1-5; D is unresolved. Germline CDR1 reads MDHEN; CDR2 reads SYDVKM. The CDR3 extends over 13 amino acids. V was clipped by 6 bases and J by 10 bases, with 16 bases between them. Based on the CDR3 plus reference TRBV28 and TRBJ1-5, the full variable domain is DVKVTQSSRYLVKRTGEKVFLECVQDMDHENMFWYRQDPGLGLRLIYFSYDVKMKEKGDIPEGYSVSREKKERFSLILESASTNQTSMYLCASRPGPIYPQHFGDGTRLSIL.

V gene TRBV28 combines with J gene TRBJ2-1; D gene ambiguous. The CDR3 covers 13 residues. The ends were cut back, 7 bases at V and 10 bases at J, with 17 bases in the middle. The V gene's germline CDR1 is MDHEN and CDR2 SYDVKM. The CDR3 sequence: CASNVERAREQFF. In DNA form, the CDR3 reads TGTGCCAGCAACGTAGAAAGGGCCAGGGAGCAGTTCTTC. Looking up the rest from reference TRBV28 and TRBJ2-1 gives the full variable domain: DVKVTQSSRYLVKRTGEKVFLECVQDMDHENMFWYRQDPGLGLRLIYFSYDVKMKEKGDIPEGYSVSREKKERFSLILESASTNQTSMYLCASNVERAREQFFGPGTRLTVL.